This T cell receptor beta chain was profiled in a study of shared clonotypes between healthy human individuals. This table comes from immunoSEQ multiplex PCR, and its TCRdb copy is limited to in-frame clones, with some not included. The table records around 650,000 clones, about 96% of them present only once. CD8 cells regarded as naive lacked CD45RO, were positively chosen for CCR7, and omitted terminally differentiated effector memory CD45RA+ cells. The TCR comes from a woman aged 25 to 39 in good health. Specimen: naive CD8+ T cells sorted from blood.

DNA of the CDR3: TGTGCCAGCAACCACAGGTACGAGCAGTACTTC. This translates into CASNHRYEQYF. The chain links TRBV6-1 to TRBJ2-7; maybe TRBD1 (5 bases). The CDR3 length is 11 residues. Per the germline V gene, CDR1 is MNHNS and CDR2 is SASEGT. The V and J ends lost 7 bases and 4 bases respectively, with 8 bases between them.